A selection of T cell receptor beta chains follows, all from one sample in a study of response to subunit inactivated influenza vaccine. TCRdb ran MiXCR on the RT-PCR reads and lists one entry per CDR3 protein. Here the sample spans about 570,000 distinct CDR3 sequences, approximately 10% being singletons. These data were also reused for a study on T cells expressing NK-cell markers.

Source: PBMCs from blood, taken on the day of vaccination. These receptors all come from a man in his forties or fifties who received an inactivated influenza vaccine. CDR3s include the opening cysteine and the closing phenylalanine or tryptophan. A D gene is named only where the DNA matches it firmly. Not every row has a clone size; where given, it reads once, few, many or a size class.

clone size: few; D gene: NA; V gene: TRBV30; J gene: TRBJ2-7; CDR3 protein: CAWSAPAFLGHEQYF; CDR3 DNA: TGTGCCTGGAGTGCCCCCGCCTTTTTAGGGCACGAGCAGTACTTC
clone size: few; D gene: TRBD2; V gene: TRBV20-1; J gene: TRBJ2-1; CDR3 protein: CSARSLAVYNEQFF; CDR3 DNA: TGCAGTGCTAGATCTCTAGCGGTATACAATGAGCAGTTCTTC
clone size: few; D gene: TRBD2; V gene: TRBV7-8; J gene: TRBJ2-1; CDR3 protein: CASSLSGGSDEQFF; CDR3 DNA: TGTGCCAGCAGCTTAAGCGGGGGCAGCGATGAGCAGTTCTTC
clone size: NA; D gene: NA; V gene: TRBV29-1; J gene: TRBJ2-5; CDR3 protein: CSVGGPRFQETQYF; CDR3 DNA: TGCAGCGTGGGAGGACCGCGGTTCCAAGAGACCCAGTACTTC
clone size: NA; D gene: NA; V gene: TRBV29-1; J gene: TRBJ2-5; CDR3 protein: CSVASFGRETQYF; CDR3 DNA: TGCAGCGTCGCCAGTTTCGGACGGGAGACCCAGTACTTC
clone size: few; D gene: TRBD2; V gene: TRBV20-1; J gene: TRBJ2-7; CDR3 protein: CSATGLESSYEQYF; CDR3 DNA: TGCAGTGCGACGGGACTAGAGAGCTCCTACGAGCAGTACTTC
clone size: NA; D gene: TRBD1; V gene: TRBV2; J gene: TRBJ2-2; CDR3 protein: CASRDRVWAGELFF; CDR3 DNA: TGTGCCAGCAGAGACAGGGTATGGGCCGGGGAGCTGTTTTTT
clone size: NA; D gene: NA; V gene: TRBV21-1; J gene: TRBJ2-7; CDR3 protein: CASSKPGQGQPTPYEQYF; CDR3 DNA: TGTGCCAGCAGCAAACCCGGACAGGGCCAACCCACTCCCTACGAGCAGTACTTC
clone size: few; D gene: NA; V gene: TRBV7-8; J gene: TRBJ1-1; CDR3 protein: CASFPTWWGSTEAFF; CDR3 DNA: TGTGCCAGCTTCCCCACCTGGTGGGGGAGCACTGAAGCTTTCTTT
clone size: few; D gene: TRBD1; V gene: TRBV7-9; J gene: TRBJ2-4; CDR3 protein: CASSLNSGTASGIQYF; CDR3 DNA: TGTGCCAGCAGCTTAAACTCCGGGACAGCCTCGGGCATTCAGTACTTC